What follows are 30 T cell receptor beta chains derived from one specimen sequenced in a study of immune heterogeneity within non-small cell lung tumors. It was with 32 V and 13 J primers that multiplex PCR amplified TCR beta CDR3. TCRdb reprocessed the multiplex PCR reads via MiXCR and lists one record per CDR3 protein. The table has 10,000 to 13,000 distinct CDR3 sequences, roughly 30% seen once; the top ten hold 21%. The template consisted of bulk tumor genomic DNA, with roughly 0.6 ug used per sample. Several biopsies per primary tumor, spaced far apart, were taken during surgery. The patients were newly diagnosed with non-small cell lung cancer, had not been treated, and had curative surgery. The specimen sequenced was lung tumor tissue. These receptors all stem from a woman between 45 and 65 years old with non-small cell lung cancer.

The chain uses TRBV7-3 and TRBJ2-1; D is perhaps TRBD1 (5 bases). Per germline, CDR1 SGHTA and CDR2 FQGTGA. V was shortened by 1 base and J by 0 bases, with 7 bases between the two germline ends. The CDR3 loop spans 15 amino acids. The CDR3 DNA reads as TGTGCCAGCAGCTTAATAGGGGTCTCCTACAATGAGCAGTTCTTC. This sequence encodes CASSLIGVSYNEQFF.

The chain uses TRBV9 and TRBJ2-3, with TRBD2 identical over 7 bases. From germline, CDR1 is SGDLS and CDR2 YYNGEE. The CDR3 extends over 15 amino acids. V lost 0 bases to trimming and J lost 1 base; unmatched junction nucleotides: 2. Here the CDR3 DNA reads TGTGCCAGCAGCGTAGAGCGGGGAGGCACAGATACGCAGTATTTT. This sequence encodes CASSVERGGTDTQYF.

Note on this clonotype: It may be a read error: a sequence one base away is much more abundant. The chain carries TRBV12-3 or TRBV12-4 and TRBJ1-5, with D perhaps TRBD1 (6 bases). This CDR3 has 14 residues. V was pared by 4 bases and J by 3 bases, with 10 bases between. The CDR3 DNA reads TGTGCCAGCAGTTCCAACAGGGTCAATCAGCCCCAGCATTTT. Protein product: CASSSNRVNQPQHF.

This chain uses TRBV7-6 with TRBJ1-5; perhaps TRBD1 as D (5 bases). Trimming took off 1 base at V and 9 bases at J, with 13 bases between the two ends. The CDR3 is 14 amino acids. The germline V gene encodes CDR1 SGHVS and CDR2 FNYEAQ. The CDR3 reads CASSLGQSNGPQHF. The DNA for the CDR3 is TGTGCCAGCAGCTTAGGACAGTCCAATGGGCCCCAGCATTTT.

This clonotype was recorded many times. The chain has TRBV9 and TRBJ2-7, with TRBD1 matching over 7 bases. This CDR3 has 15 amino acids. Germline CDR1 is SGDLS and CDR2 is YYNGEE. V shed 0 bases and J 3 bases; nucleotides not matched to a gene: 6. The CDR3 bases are TGTGCCAGCAGCGTAGCCGGGACAGCGGACTACGAGCAGTACTTC. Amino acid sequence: CASSVAGTADYEQYF.

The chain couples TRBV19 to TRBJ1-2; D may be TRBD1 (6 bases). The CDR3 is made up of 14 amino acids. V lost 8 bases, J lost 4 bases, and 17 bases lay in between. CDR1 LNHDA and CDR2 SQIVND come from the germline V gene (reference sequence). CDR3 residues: CASWGRTDSYGYTF. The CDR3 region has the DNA TGTGCCAGTTGGGGGAGGACAGATAGCTATGGCTACACCTTC.

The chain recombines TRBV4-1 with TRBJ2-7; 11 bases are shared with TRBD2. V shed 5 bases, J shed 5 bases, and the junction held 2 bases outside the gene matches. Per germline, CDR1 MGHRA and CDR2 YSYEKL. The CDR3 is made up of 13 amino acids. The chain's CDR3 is CASSKGLADEQYF. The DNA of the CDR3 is TGCGCCAGCAGCAAGGGACTAGCGGACGAGCAGTACTTC.

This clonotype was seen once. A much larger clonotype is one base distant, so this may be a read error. The CDR3 DNA reads TGTTCCAGCAGCTTTCTAGCGGGGAGCACAGATACGCAGTATTTT. It yields the protein CSSSFLAGSTDTQYF. V is TRBV7-3 and J is TRBJ2-3; TRBD2 agrees at 9 bases. This CDR3 spans 15 amino acids. Germline assignment: CDR1 SGHTA and CDR2 FQGTGA.

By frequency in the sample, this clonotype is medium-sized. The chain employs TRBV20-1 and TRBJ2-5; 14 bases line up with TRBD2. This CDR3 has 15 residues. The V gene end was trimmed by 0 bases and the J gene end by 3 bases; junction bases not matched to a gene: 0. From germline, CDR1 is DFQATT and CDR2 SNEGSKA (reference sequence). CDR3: CSAREGLAGEETQYF. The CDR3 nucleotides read TGCAGTGCTAGAGAGGGACTAGCGGGAGAAGAGACCCAGTACTTC.

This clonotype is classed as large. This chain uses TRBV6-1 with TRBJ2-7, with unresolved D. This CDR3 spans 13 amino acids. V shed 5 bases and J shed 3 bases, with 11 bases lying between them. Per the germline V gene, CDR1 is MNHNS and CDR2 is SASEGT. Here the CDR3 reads CASSYRADYEQYF. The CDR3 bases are TGTGCCAGCAGTTACCGGGCGGACTACGAGCAGTACTTC.

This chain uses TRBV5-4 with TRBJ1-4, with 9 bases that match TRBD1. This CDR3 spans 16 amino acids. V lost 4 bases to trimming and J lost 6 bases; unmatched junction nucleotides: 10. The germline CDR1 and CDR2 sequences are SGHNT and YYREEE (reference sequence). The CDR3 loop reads CASSPSGQGSYEKLFF. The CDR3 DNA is TGTGCCAGCAGCCCCTCTGGACAGGGGAGTTATGAAAAACTGTTTTTT. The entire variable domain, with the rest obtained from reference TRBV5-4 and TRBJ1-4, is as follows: ETGVTQSPTHLIKTRGQQVTLRCSSQSGHNTVSWYQQALGQGPQFIFQYYREEENGRGNFPPRFSGLQFPNYSSELNVNALELDDSALYLCASSPSGQGSYEKLFFGSGTQLSVL.

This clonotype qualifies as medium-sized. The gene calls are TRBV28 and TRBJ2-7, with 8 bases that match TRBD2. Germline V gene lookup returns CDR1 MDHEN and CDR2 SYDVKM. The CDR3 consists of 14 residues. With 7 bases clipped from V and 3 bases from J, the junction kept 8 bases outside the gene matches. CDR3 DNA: TGTGCCAGCATGCGTGGGAGCGGGAGCTACGAGCAGTACTTC. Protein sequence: CASMRGSGSYEQYF.

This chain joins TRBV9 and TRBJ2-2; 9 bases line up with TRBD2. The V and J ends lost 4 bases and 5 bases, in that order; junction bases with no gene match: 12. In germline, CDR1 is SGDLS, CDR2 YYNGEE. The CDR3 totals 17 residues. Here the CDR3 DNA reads TGTGCCAGCAGCCCCCGTTGGCTAGCGGGGTTTACCGGGGAGCTGTTTTTT. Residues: CASSPRWLAGFTGELFF. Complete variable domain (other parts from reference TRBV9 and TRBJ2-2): DSGVTQTPKHLITATGQRVTLRCSPRSGDLSVYWYQQSLDQGLQFLIQYYNGEERAKGNILERFSAQQFPDLHSELNLSSLELGDSALYFCASSPRWLAGFTGELFFGEGSRLTVL.

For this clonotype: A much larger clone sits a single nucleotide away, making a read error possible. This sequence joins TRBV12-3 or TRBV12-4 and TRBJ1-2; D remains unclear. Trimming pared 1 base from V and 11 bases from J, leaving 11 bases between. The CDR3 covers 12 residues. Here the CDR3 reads CASSLGASEYTF. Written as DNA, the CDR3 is TGTGCCAGCAGTTTAGGGGCTTCGGAGTACACCTTC.

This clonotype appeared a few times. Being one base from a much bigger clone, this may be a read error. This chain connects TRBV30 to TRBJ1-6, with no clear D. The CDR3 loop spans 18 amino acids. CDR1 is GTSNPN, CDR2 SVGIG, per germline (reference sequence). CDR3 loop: CALSVRGTRTSYNSPLHF. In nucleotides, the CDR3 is TGTGCCTTGAGTGTACGGGGTACCCGAACCTCCTATAATTCACCCCTCCACTTT. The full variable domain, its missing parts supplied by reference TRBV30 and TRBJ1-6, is SQTIHQWPATLVQPVGSPLSLECTVEGTSNPNLYWYRQAAGRGLQLLFYSVGIGQISSEVPQNLSASRPQDRQFILSSKKLLLSDSGFYLCALSVRGTRTSYNSPLHFGNGTRLTVT.

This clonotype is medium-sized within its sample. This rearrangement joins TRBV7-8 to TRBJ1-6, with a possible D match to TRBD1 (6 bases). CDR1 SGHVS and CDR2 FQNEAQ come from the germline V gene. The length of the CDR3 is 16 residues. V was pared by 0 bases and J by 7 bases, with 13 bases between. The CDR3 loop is CASSLAGGAGNSPLHF. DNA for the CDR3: TGTGCCAGCAGCTTAGCCGGGGGGGCGGGGAATTCACCCCTCCACTTT.

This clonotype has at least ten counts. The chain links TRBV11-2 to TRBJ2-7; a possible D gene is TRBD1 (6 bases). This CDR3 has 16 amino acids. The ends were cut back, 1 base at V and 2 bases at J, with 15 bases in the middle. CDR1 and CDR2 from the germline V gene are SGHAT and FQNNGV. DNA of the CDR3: TGTGCCAGCAGCTTAGCCCGGGACACCCTCACCTACGAGCAGTACTTC. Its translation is CASSLARDTLTYEQYF. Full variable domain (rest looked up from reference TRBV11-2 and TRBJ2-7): EAGVAQSPRYKIIEKRQSVAFWCNPISGHATLYWYQQILGQGPKLLIQFQNNGVVDDSQLPKDRFSAERLKGVDSTLKIQPAKLEDSAVYLCASSLARDTLTYEQYFGPGTRLTVT.

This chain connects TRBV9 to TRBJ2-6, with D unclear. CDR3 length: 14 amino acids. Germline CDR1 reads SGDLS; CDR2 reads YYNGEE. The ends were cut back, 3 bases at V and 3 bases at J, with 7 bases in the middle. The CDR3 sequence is CASSDFYGANVLTF. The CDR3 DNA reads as TGTGCCAGCAGCGATTTCTATGGGGCCAACGTCCTGACTTTC.

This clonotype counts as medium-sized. CDR3 loop: CASIPRDGAYNEQFF. CDR3 DNA: TGTGCCAGCATCCCCCGGGACGGAGCCTACAATGAGCAGTTCTTC. The chain employs TRBV11-2 and TRBJ2-1; D possibly uses TRBD1 or TRBD2 (5 bases each). V gave up 7 bases and J gave up 2 bases, with 15 bases separating them. Per the germline V gene, CDR1 is SGHAT and CDR2 is FQNNGV. The CDR3 covers 15 residues.

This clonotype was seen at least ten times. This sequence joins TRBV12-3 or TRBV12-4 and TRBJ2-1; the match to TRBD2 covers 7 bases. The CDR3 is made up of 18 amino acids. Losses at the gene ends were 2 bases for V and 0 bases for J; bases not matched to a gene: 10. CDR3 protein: CASSLLLTSQSSYNEQFF. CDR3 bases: TGTGCCAGCAGTTTACTTCTGACTAGCCAAAGCTCCTACAATGAGCAGTTCTTC.

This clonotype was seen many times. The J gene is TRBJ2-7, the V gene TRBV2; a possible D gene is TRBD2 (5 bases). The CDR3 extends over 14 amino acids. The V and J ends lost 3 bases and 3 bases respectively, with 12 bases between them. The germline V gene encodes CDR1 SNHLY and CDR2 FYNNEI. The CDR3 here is CASSDAFGNYEQYF. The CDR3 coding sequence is TGTGCCAGCAGTGACGCGTTCGGGAACTACGAGCAGTACTTC.

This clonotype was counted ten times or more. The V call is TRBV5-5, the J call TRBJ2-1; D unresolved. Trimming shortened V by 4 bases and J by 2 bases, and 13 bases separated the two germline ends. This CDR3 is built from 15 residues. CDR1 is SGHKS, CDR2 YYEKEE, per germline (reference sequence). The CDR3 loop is CASSPSVGTYNEQFF. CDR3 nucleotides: TGTGCCAGCAGCCCGAGTGTTGGTACCTACAATGAGCAGTTCTTC.

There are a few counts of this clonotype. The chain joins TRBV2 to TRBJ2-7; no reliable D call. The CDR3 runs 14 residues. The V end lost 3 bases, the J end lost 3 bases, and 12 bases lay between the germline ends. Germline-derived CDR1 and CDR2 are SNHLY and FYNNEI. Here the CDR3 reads CASSDGQFLYEQYF. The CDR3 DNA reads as TGTGCCAGCAGTGACGGCCAGTTCCTCTACGAGCAGTACTTC.

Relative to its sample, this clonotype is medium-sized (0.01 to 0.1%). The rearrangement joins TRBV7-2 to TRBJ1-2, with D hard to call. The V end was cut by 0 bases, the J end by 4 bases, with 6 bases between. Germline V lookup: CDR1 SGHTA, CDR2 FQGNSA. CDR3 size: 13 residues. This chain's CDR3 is CASSLALAYGYTF. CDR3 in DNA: TGTGCCAGCAGCTTAGCGCTAGCCTATGGCTACACCTTC. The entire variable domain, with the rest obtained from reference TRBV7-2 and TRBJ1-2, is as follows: GAGVSQSPSNKVTEKGKDVELRCDPISGHTALYWYRQSLGQGLEFLIYFQGNSAPDKSGLPSDRFSAERTGGSVSTLTIQRTQQEDSAVYLCASSLALAYGYTFGSGTRLTVV.

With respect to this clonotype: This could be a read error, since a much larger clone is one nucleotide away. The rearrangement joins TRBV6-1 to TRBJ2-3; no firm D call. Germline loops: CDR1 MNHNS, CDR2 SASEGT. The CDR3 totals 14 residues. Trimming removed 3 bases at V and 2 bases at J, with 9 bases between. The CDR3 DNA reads TGTGCCAGCAGTGAGTCTTATATCACAGATACGCAGTATTTT. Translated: CASSESYITDTQYF.

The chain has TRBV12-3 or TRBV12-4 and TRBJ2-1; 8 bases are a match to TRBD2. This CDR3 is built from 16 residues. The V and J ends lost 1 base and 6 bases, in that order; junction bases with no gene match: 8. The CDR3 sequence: CASSLVWGLGGNEQFF. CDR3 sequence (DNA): TGTGCCAGCAGTTTAGTTTGGGGACTAGGTGGCAATGAGCAGTTCTTC.

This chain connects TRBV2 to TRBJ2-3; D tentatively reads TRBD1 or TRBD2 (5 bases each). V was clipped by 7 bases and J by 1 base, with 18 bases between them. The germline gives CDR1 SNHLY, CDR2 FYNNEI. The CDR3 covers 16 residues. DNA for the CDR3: TGTGCCAGCACCCTCGAGGGGAAAGGGGGCACAGATACGCAGTATTTT. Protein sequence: CASTLEGKGGTDTQYF.

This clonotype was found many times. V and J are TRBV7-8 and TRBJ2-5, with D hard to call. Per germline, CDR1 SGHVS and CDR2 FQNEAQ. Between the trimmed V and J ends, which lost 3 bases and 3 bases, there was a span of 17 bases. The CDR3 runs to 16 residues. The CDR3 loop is CASSFFRLDGEETQYF. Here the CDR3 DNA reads TGTGCCAGCAGCTTTTTTCGCCTGGACGGAGAAGAGACCCAGTACTTC.

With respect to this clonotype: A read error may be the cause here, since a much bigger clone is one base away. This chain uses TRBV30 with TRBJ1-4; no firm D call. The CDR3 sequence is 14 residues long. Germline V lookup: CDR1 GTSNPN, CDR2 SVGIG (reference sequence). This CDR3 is CAWSGEPTNEKVFF. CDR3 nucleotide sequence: TGTGCCTGGAGCGGAGAGCCAACTAATGAAAAAGTGTTTTTT.

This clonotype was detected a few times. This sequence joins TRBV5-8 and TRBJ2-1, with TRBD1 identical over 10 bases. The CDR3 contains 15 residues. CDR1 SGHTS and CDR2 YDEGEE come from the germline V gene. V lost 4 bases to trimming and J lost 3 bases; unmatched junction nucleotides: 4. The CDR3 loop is CASSPWDRGYNEQFF. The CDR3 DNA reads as TGTGCCAGCAGCCCGTGGGACAGGGGCTACAATGAGCAGTTCTTC.